This T cell receptor beta chain appears in the sequencing data of a study of blood T cell repertoires in COVID-19. CDR3 length: 14 amino acids. V lost 5 bases, J lost 5 bases, and 13 bases lay in between. Looked up from germline, CDR1 is MDHEN and CDR2 is SYDVKM. The protocol was immunoSEQ multiplex PCR, while the TCRdb copy is restricted to in-frame clones and leaves out a portion. Of about 59,000 clones detected, around 79% appear once; the ten largest clones hold around 18%. This sequence was found in a woman between 50 and 59 years old with active or convalescent COVID-19. The chain links TRBV28 to TRBJ2-1, with a weak D call TRBD1 (6 bases). What was sequenced was peripheral blood. CDR3 nucleotides: TGTGCCAGCAGTCTCCACGACAGGCACAATGAGCAGTTCTTC. Translated, it gives CASSLHDRHNEQFF.